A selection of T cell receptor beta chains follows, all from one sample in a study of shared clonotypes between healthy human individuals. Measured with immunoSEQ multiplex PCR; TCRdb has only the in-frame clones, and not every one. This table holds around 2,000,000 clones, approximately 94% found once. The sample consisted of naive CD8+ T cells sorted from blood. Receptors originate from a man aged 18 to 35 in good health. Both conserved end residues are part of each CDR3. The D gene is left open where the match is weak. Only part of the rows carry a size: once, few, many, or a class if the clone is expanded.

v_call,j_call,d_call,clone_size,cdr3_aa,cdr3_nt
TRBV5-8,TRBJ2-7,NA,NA,CASSLGQSYEQYF,TGTGCCAGCAGCTTGGGACAGTCCTACGAGCAGTACTTC
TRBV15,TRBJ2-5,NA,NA,CATSRGEGAETQYF,TGTGCCACCAGCAGAGGTGAAGGGGCTGAGACCCAGTACTTC
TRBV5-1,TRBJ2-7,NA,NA,CASSFGVRTSYEQYF,TGCGCCAGCAGCTTTGGGGTCAGGACCTCCTACGAGCAGTACTTC
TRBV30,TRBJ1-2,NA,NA,CAWDRQAGGYTF,TGTGCCTGGGATAGACAGGCTGGCGGCTACACCTTC
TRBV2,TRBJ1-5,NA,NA,CASAGGWQSNQPQHF,TGTGCCAGCGCCGGCGGGTGGCAGTCGAATCAGCCCCAGCATTTT
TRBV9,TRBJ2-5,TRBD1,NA,CASSVGTVAQETQYF,TGTGCCAGCAGCGTCGGGACAGTGGCCCAAGAGACCCAGTACTTC
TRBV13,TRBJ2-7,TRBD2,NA,CASSQYGGGGRYF,TGTGCCAGCAGCCAATATGGCGGGGGGGGACGGTACTTC
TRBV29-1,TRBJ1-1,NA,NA,CSVPTGSNTEAFF,TGCAGCGTCCCCACAGGGAGCAACACTGAAGCTTTCTTT
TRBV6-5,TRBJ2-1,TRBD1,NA,CASSLTGQGAYNEQFF,TGTGCCAGCAGTTTAACCGGACAGGGCGCCTACAATGAGCAGTTCTTC
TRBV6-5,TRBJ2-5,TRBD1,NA,CASAGTGGFGETQYF,TGTGCCAGCGCCGGGACAGGGGGCTTCGGGGAGACCCAGTACTTC
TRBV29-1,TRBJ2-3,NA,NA,CSVEDRGRVGTDTQYF,TGCAGCGTTGAAGATCGCGGTAGAGTGGGCACAGATACGCAGTATTTT
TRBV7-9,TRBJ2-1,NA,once,CASSSSSWRDDEQFF,TGTGCCAGCAGCTCCTCGTCATGGCGGGATGATGAGCAGTTCTTC
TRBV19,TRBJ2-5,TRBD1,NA,CATDRGQGEETQYF,TGTGCCACCGATCGGGGACAGGGGGAAGAGACCCAGTACTTC
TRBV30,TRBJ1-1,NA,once,CAWSDRVPNTEAFF,TGTGCCTGGAGTGACAGGGTACCCAACACTGAAGCTTTCTTT
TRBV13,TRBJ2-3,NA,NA,CASSLGGADTQYF,TGTGCCAGCAGCCTAGGGGGGGCAGATACGCAGTATTTT
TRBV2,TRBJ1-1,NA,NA,CASIPWTTTEAFF,TGTGCCAGCATCCCCTGGACTACCACTGAAGCTTTCTTT
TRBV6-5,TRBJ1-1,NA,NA,CASSYSIGGTEAFF,TGTGCCAGCAGTTACTCGATCGGGGGCACTGAAGCTTTCTTT
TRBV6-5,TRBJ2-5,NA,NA,CASSYEPTNAQETQYF,TGTGCCAGCAGTTACGAGCCTACAAATGCCCAAGAGACCCAGTACTTC
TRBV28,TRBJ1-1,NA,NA,CASSPRGGRPNTEAFF,TGTGCCAGCAGTCCCCGGGGGGGGCGCCCGAACACTGAAGCTTTCTTT
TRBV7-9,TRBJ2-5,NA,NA,CASSLNSQETQYF,TGTGCCAGCAGCTTGAACTCCCAAGAGACCCAGTACTTC
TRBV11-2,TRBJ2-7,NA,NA,CASSLVTGYDSYEQYF,TGTGCCAGCAGCTTAGTAACAGGGTATGACTCCTACGAGCAGTACTTC
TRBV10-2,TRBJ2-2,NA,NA,CASSDIGELFF,TGCGCCAGCAGTGATATCGGGGAGCTGTTTTTT
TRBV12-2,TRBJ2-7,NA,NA,CATPYEQYF,TGTGCAACACCTTACGAGCAGTACTTC
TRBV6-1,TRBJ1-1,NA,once,CASSLPGEQGEAFF,TGTGCCAGCAGTTTACCAGGGGAACAGGGTGAAGCTTTCTTT